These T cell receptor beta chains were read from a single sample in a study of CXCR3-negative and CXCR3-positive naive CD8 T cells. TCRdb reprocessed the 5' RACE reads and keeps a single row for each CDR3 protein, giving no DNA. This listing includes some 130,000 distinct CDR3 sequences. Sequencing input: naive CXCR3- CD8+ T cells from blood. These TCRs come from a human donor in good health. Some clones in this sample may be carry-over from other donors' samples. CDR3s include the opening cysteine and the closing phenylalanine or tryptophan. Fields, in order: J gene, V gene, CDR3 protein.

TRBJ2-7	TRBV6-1	CASSEDTGSFSYEQYF
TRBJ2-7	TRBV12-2	CASRPPFKRLYEQYF
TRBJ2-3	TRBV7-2	CASSLGVVTTDTQYF
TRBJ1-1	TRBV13	CASSLLQLNTEAFF
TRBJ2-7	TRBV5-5	CASSLGRDRATYEQYF
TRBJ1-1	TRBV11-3	CASSAYMEMNTEAFF
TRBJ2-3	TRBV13	CASSARLTDTQYF
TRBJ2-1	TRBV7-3	CASRGRADNEQFF
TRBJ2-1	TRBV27	CASSLRGGHYNEQFF
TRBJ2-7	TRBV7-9	CASSERDSISYEQYF
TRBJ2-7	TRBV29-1	CSVFGSGSSYEQYF
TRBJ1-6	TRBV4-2	CASSQVVGSSYNSPLHF
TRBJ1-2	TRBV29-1	CSVDTGEDYGYTF
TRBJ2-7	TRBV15	CATSRDSGDGEQYF
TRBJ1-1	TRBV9	CASSPGTENTEAFF
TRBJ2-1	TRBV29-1	CSVEGLAGWGYEQFF
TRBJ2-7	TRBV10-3	CAISEPGLSYEQYF
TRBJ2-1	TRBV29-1	CSGFPGQGNEQFF
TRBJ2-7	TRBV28	CASTWGRSYEQYF
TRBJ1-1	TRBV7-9	CASSPWTGGALDTEAFF
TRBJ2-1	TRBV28	CASSPSGNEQFF
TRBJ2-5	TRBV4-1	CASSQDDFQETQYF
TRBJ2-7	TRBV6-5	CASSSGQFYEQYF
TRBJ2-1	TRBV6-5	CASSYSSPNSGKSEQFF
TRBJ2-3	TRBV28	CASSSIWTGSTDTQYF
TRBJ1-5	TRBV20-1	CSARDSGEWWANQPQHF
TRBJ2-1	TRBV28	CASRGVQSSYNEQFF
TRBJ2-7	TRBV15	CATSRVGEPYEQYF
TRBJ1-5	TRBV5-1	CASSLEGYSNQPQHF
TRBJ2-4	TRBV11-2	CASSASGGGTKNIQYF
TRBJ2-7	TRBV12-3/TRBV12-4	CASSPGTLGEQYF
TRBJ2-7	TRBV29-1	CSVEDPVEYSYEQYF
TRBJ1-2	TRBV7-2	CASSYADLNNYGYTF
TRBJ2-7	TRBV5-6	CASSLPGVWSYEQYF
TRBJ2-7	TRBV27	CASSVTGGIGYEQYF
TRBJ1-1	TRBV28	CASSLMTGAQNTEAFF
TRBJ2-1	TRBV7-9	CASRPGLAGAERRNEQFF
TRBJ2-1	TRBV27	CASSSYLAGEVNEQFF
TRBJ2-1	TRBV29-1	CSVEEETGTYNEQFF
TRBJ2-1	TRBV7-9	CASSSGPEVLAGVRYNEQFF
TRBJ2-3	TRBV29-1	CSVMAGDSTDTQYF
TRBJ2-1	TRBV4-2	CASSQGLAVGEQFF
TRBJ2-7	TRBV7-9	CASSPRPGTKYSYEQYF
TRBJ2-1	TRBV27	CASASSGSKNEQFF
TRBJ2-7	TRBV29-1	CSVEVGTGYEQYF
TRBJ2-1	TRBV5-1	CASSSIRDRGSYNEQFF
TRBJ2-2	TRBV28	CASSLLQGYTGELFF
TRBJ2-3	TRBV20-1	CSARGGATDTQYF
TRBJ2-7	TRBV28	CASSRRDTSYEQYF
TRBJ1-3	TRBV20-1	CSAFDDGNTIYF
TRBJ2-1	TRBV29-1	CSVVHLGAEQFF
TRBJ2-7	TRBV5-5	CASSFPQGYEQYF
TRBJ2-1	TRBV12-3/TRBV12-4	CASSLTGNSEQFF
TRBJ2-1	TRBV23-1	CASRGLAGLSSYNEQFF
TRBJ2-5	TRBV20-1	CSAVPRLADPQETQYF
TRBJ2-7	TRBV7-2	CASSNLLAGGLEQYF
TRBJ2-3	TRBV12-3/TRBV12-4	CASLRAGDPTDTQYF
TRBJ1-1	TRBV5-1	CASSWSGGTEAFF